These T cell receptor beta chains were read from a single sample in a study of cytomegalovirus exposure and HLA in healthy donors. TCRdb's copy holds only in-frame clones and misses some; the assay was immunoSEQ multiplex PCR. Altogether tens of thousands of clones are present, about four fifths being singletons, with the ten largest covering roughly 2%. The sample comprised PBMCs. These receptors all stem from a young man in good health and CMV-seronegative. Each CDR3 is given with its conserved first and last residue. The D gene is left open where the match is weak. Rows give clone size only sometimes, using once, few, many, or a class for an expanded clone.

- TRBJ1-2 TRBV7-9 - TGTGCCAGCAGCCCCGGGGGGGGCTCCGGAGGCTACACCTTC CASSPGGGSGGYTF
TRBD2 TRBJ2-7 TRBV4-1 - TGCGCCAGCAGCCAAGAGGGGGGCGGGAGGGCCTCCTACGAGCAGTACTTC CASSQEGGGRASYEQYF
- TRBJ2-1 TRBV20-1 - TGCAGTGCTGCCCAGGGGGAGCAGTTCTTC CSAAQGEQFF
TRBD1 TRBJ2-1 TRBV29-1 few TGCAGCGTTGAAGGACAGGGGGGCCTAGGGAATGAGCAGTTCTTC CSVEGQGGLGNEQFF
- TRBJ1-4 TRBV28 - TGTGCCAGCAGGTGGGGGCGGGATGAAAAACTGTTTTTT CASRWGRDEKLFF
TRBD1 TRBJ1-5 TRBV30 - TGTGCCTGCCAGACAGGGGCGGCTAGCAATCAGCCCCAGCATTTT CACQTGAASNQPQHF
TRBD1 TRBJ2-2 TRBV13 few TGTGCCAGCAGCGCCGTCCCGGGACAGGGGGCTCTAGACACCGGGGAGCTGTTTTTT CASSAVPGQGALDTGELFF
- TRBJ1-2 TRBV29-1 - TGCAGCTGGGCTCGGACAGAGGATGGCTACACCTTC CSWARTEDGYTF
TRBD1 TRBJ2-7 TRBV27 - TGTGCCAGCAGTCTAAGGACAGGGGTCGAGCAGTACTTC CASSLRTGVEQYF
TRBD2 TRBJ2-5 TRBV2 once TGTGCCAGCATGGGGATAGCGGGTGGGTCCGGGTACTTC CASMGIAGGSGYF
TRBD1 TRBJ1-1 TRBV5-1 - TGCGCCAGCAGCCTTTCAGGGGGGACCACTGAAGCTTTCTTT CASSLSGGTTEAFF
TRBD1 TRBJ1-2 TRBV5-6 - TGTGCCAGCAGCTTGGATTACAGGGGAAGTGGCTACACCTTC CASSLDYRGSGYTF
TRBD2 TRBJ2-1 TRBV9 - TGTGCCAGCAGCGTCGGGACTAGCGGGGCCTACAATGAGCAGTTCTTC CASSVGTSGAYNEQFF
- TRBJ2-1 TRBV7-2 - TGTGCCAGCAGCCCCGCGCGAGACTTACAGTTCTTC CASSPARDLQFF
TRBD1 TRBJ1-1 TRBV11-2 - TGTGCCAGCAGCTCGGGACAGGGACCATCGGACACTGAAGCTTTCTTT CASSSGQGPSDTEAFF
TRBD1 TRBJ2-2 TRBV27 - TGTGCCAGCAGCCCAGGCAGGGGACAGGGCATTAGGGAGCTGTTTTTT CASSPGRGQGIRELFF
TRBD2 TRBJ2-7 TRBV2 - TGTGCCTCCCGGGGGACTAGCGGTGCCTACGAGCAGTACTTC CASRGTSGAYEQYF
- TRBJ1-1 TRBV11-1 - TGTGCCAGCAGCTTCCGACAGTTGAACACTGAAGCTTTCTTT CASSFRQLNTEAFF
TRBD1 TRBJ2-1 TRBV29-1 - TGCAGCGCTGAGGGGACGACAGGGGCCCACTACAATGAGCAGTTCTTC CSAEGTTGAHYNEQFF
TRBD1 TRBJ2-7 TRBV19 - TGTGCCAGTAGTGCAGGGGGCTTCTACGAGCAGTACTTC CASSAGGFYEQYF
- TRBJ2-3 TRBV9 - TGTGCCAGCAGCTTAAAGACTTCGGATACGCAGTATTTT CASSLKTSDTQYF
TRBD1 TRBJ1-6 TRBV4-3 - TGCGCCAGCAGCCAAGATCGGGGACAGAGTAATTCACCCCTCCACTTT CASSQDRGQSNSPLHF
- TRBJ2-5 TRBV13 - TGTGCCAGCAGCTTAAGCAGGGTAAGGGAAGAGACCCAGTACTTC CASSLSRVREETQYF
TRBD1 TRBJ2-1 TRBV6-1 - TGTGCCAGCACTACACAGGGGGCGGGCGCCGTGGAGCAGTTCTTC CASTTQGAGAVEQFF
- TRBJ2-5 TRBV2 - TGTGCCAGCAGTGAAAACTACCAAGAGACCCAGTACTTC CASSENYQETQYF
- TRBJ2-5 TRBV5-1 - TGCGCCAGCAGCTCCCGACAGGGAGGAGAGACCCAGTACTTC CASSSRQGGETQYF
TRBD1 TRBJ1-5 TRBV27 - TGTGCCAGCGGAAAGACAGGGGTTAATCAGCCCCAGCATTTT CASGKTGVNQPQHF
- TRBJ2-1 TRBV7-6 - TGTGCCAGCAGCTTGGAGAATGAGCAGTTCTTC CASSLENEQFF
- TRBJ1-1 TRBV7-2 - TGTGCCAGCAGCTTATCGGGGGATGGGAACACTGAAGCTTTCTTT CASSLSGDGNTEAFF
- TRBJ2-7 TRBV19 - TGTGCCAGTAGGACCGTAGGGGCCGCCTACGAGCAGTACTTC CASRTVGAAYEQYF
TRBD1 TRBJ2-3 TRBV9 - TGTGCCAGCACCCCAGGGGGCCTTACAGATACGCAGTATTTT CASTPGGLTDTQYF
- TRBJ1-5 TRBV18 - TGTGCCAGCTCACCCATTCAGGGTGGGGAAAGCAATCAGCCCCAGCATTTT CASSPIQGGESNQPQHF
TRBD1 TRBJ2-1 TRBV6-4 once TGTGCCAGCAGCCACGGGACAGGGTTCTACAATGAGCAGTTCTTC CASSHGTGFYNEQFF
TRBD1 TRBJ1-6 TRBV6-1 - TGTGCCAGCAGTGGGGAGACAGGGGAGTTTTCACCCCTCCACTTT CASSGETGEFSPLHF
TRBD1 TRBJ1-2 TRBV6-1 - TGTGCCAGCAGTGATTTACAGGGGGACTATGGCTACACCTTC CASSDLQGDYGYTF
TRBD1 TRBJ1-5 TRBV19 - TGTGCCAGTAGTCTAGACAGGGGCCAGCCCCAGCATTTT CASSLDRGQPQHF
- TRBJ2-2 TRBV7-2 - TGTGCCAGCAGCTCCCCTACCACCGGGGAGCTGTTTTTT CASSSPTTGELFF
- TRBJ2-1 TRBV5-1 - TGCGCCAGCAGCCACCTTGGAGGGCTCTCCTACAATGAGCAGTTCTTC CASSHLGGLSYNEQFF
- TRBJ1-1 TRBV18 - TGTGCCAGCTCACCCCTGGGGGCAACGAACACTGAAGCTTTCTTT CASSPLGATNTEAFF
- TRBJ1-1 TRBV7-2 - TGTGCCAGCAGCTTAGATGGACAGCTGAACACTGAAGCTTTCTTT CASSLDGQLNTEAFF
TRBD2 TRBJ2-2 TRBV5-6 - TGTGCCAGCAGCGAGGGACTAGCGGGTGGGGAGCTGTTTTTT CASSEGLAGGELFF
- TRBJ2-7 TRBV6-1 - TGTGCCAGTCGGGACACACGTCTGGGCTACGAGCAGTACTTC CASRDTRLGYEQYF
- TRBJ1-2 TRBV29-1 - TGCAGCGGGGGCCCATCTGGCTATGGCTACACCTTC CSGGPSGYGYTF
- TRBJ2-3 TRBV27 - TGTGCCAGCCACGCAGGGTTTTCCCCAGATACGCAGTATTTT CASHAGFSPDTQYF
TRBD2 TRBJ2-3 TRBV11-3 few TGTGCCAGCAGCCCGGGGGGAGGACCGACAGATACGCAGTATTTT CASSPGGGPTDTQYF
TRBD1 TRBJ2-7 TRBV2 once TGTGCCAGCAGGGCGTTAGGAACAGGGGATGGGGACGAGCAGTACTTC CASRALGTGDGDEQYF
TRBD1 TRBJ1-4 TRBV7-6 few TGTGCCAGCAGCTTTGGACAGGCCAATGAAAAACTGTTTTTT CASSFGQANEKLFF
- TRBJ1-1 TRBV6-1 - TGTGCCAGCAGGTCCCACTATTGGGAAGCTTTCTTT CASRSHYWEAFF
TRBD1 TRBJ2-6 TRBV7-9 - TGTGCCAGCAGCCGAATCACCGGGACAGGGAGTACTGGGGCCAACGTCCTGACTTTC CASSRITGTGSTGANVLTF
TRBD2 TRBJ2-7 TRBV4-3 once TGCGCCAGCAGCCAGGTACTAGCGGGAGGGACCTACGAGCAGTACTTC CASSQVLAGGTYEQYF
- TRBJ2-1 TRBV5-1 - TGCGCCAGCAGCCCCCCCCGGTTGGCGGGAATCAATGAGCAGTTCTTC CASSPPRLAGINEQFF
TRBD1 TRBJ1-2 TRBV6-5 - TGTGCCAGCAGTTTTATATCCGGGACAGGGCGCTCTGGCTACACCTTC CASSFISGTGRSGYTF
TRBD2 TRBJ2-3 TRBV29-1 - TGCAGCGTTGCGCGCGGGAGGGCCGCTCGGGGCAAAAGTGAGCTGAATACGCAGTATTTT CSVARGRAARGKSELNTQYF